This T cell receptor (beta chain) stems from a study of CD8+ T cells in alopecia areata. Extracted from the samples, RNA was reverse transcribed into cDNA to serve as the sequencing template. Some clones are missing from TCRdb's copy, which holds only in-frame ones; the method was immunoSEQ multiplex PCR. Of hundreds of thousands of clones listed, about 68% are singletons. The CDR3 is 14 amino acids. The germline V gene has CDR1 ENHRY and CDR2 SYGVKD. With 5 bases removed from V and 7 bases from J, the gap between germline ends came to 12 bases. V and J are TRBV10-3 and TRBJ1-6, with D perhaps matching TRBD1 (5 bases). Specimen: CD4+ T cells sorted from blood, collected at week 0. The clonotype comes from a human donor with alopecia areata. The CDR3 nucleotides are TGTGCCATCAGTACGGGGCCCGGGAATTCACCCCTCCACTTT. Amino acid sequence: CAISTGPGNSPLHF.